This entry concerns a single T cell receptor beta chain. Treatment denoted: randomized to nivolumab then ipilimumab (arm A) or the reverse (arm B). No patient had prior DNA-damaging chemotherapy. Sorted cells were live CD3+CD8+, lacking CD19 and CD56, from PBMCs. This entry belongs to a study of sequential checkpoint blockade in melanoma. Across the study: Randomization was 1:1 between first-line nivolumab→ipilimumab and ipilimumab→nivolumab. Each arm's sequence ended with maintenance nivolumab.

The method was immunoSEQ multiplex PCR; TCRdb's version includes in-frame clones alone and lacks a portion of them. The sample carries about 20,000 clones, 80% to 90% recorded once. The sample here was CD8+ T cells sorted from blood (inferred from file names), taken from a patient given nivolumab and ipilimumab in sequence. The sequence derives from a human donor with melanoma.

This CDR3 reads CASSSSGGGWHNSPLHF. CDR3 in DNA: TGTGCCAGCAGCTCCTCGGGCGGGGGATGGCATAATTCACCCCTCCACTTT. The chain is built from TRBV7-8 and TRBJ1-6, with a tentative D call TRBD1 (5 bases). CDR1 is SGHVS, CDR2 FQNEAQ, per germline. V lost 4 bases and J 5 bases, leaving 18 bases between the germline ends. This CDR3 is built from 17 residues. The full variable domain, with the rest looked up from reference TRBV7-8 and TRBJ1-6, is GAGVSQSPRYKVAKRGQDVALRCDPISGHVSLFWYQQALGQGPEFLTYFQNEAQLDKSGLPSDRFFAERPEGSVSTLKIQRTQQEDSAVYLCASSSSGGGWHNSPLHFGNGTRLTVT.